The source of this TCR beta chain is a study of shared clonotypes between healthy human individuals. Sequencing was performed with immunoSEQ multiplex PCR; in TCRdb, only in-frame clones are kept and a portion is missing. The sample records about 820,000 clones, 80% to 95% being singletons. Naive CD8 isolation took CD45RO-negative cells positively selected for CCR7 and excluded terminally differentiated effector memory CD45RA+ cells. The CDR3 sequence is 14 residues long. Germline V gene lookup returns CDR1 MGHRA and CDR2 YSYEKL. V lost 1 base and J 5 bases, leaving 12 bases between the germline ends.

V gene TRBV4-1 combines with J gene TRBJ2-7; D is perhaps TRBD1 (5 bases). This TCR came from a man aged 25 to 45 in good health. The sample consisted of naive CD8+ T cells sorted from blood. This CDR3 is CASSQVGREDEQYF. The CDR3, as DNA: TGCGCCAGCAGCCAAGTAGGCAGGGAAGACGAGCAGTACTTC.